This T cell receptor (beta chain) was captured in a study of T cell responses to AZD1222 COVID-19 vaccine. Regarding the study as a whole: Nearly half of spike-specific TCRs reportedly go after variant regions that carry no mutations.

In germline, CDR1 is SGHDT, CDR2 YYEEEE. The CDR3 spans 13 residues. After removal of 5 bases from V and 3 bases from J, the junction contained 4 bases not matched to a gene. Measured with immunoSEQ multiplex PCR; TCRdb has only the in-frame clones, and not every one. The data contain 150,000 or so clones, about 91% of them singletons. Points on this clone: Its target is unknown.

Source: peripheral blood, taken 28 days after the second AZD1222 dose. The V call is TRBV5-6, the J call TRBJ2-5, with TRBD2 identical over 7 bases. The receptor was isolated from an adult who received the AZD1222 COVID-19 vaccine. The CDR3 nucleotides read TGTGCCAGCAGTTTCGCGGGGGAAGAGACCCAGTACTTC. Its protein product is CASSFAGEETQYF.